This T cell receptor (beta chain) was retrieved from a study of Ad26.COV2.S vaccination and SARS-CoV-2 variants. Study-level background: Donor got 5x10^10 or 1x10^11 viral particles of Ad26.COV2.S. The study, taken as a whole, reports: Vaccine recipients and placebo recipients showed similar non-spike TCR breadth.

For this clone: Its specificity is unknown.

TCRdb's table, derived via immunoSEQ multiplex PCR, lists solely in-frame clones and lacks some. Of 410,000 or so clones listed, about nine tenths are singletons. This sample's treatment: roughly 19 received Ad26.COV2.S at low or high dose, single or two shots; roughly 5 received placebo; per-sample allocation not given. Day 63 following the first vaccine or placebo injection was when the samples were taken. The V gene lost 0 bases and the J gene lost 4 bases, with 11 bases spanning the gap. This CDR3 is 16 amino acids long. Germline CDR1 reads SGHRS; CDR2 reads YFSETQ. The sample here was peripheral blood, taken in a trial of Ad26.COV2.S vaccine versus placebo. This TCR was recovered from a person aged 18-60 years who received the Ad26.COV2.S COVID-19 vaccine or a placebo. The chain combines TRBV5-1 with TRBJ1-6; TRBD1 might be the D (6 bases). CDR3: CASSLVAGDYNSPLHF. Here the CDR3 DNA reads TGCGCCAGCAGCTTGGTAGCAGGGGATTATAATTCACCCCTCCACTTT.